Each of the 15 T cell receptor beta chains below was sequenced from the same sample in a study of blood T cell repertoires in COVID-19. Assay: immunoSEQ multiplex PCR; the TCRdb copy retains only in-frame clones and omits some. The sample contains roughly 290,000 clones, 90% of which appear only once. The sequenced sample was PBMCs or T cells enriched from blood (not recorded which). The receptor set was obtained from a woman aged 18 to 35 with acute COVID-19.

The J gene is TRBJ1-1, the V gene TRBV11-2; D uncertain. CDR1 and CDR2 (germline): SGHAT, FQNNGV. V was cut by 0 bases and J by 0 bases, with 11 bases left in between. This CDR3 spans 16 amino acids. CDR3 nucleotides: TGTGCCAGCAGCTTAGACGGAAGAACAGTGAACACTGAAGCTTTCTTT. This gives the protein CASSLDGRTVNTEAFF. Using reference TRBV11-2 and TRBJ1-1 for the parts outside the CDR3, the full variable domain is EAGVAQSPRYKIIEKRQSVAFWCNPISGHATLYWYQQILGQGPKLLIQFQNNGVVDDSQLPKDRFSAERLKGVDSTLKIQPAKLEDSAVYLCASSLDGRTVNTEAFFGQGTRLTVV.

The rearrangement links TRBV11-2 to TRBJ2-7; 7 nucleotides match TRBD1. V lost 0 bases to trimming and J lost 3 bases; unmatched junction nucleotides: 8. CDR3 length: 16 amino acids. Germline V gene data show CDR1 as SGHAT and CDR2 as FQNNGV. The CDR3 DNA follows: TGTGCCAGCAGCTTAGACCAGGGGGTCGGTAACTACGAGCAGTACTTC. Protein: CASSLDQGVGNYEQYF. The variable domain in full, with the rest retrieved from reference TRBV11-2 and TRBJ2-7, is EAGVAQSPRYKIIEKRQSVAFWCNPISGHATLYWYQQILGQGPKLLIQFQNNGVVDDSQLPKDRFSAERLKGVDSTLKIQPAKLEDSAVYLCASSLDQGVGNYEQYFGPGTRLTVT.

The chain carries TRBV19 and TRBJ2-1, with 10 bases lining up with TRBD2. The CDR3 is 16 amino acids. Germline CDR1 is LNHDA and CDR2 is SQIVND (reference sequence). Trimming removed 6 bases from V and 4 bases from J; junction bases left unmatched: 9. The CDR3: CASSPLGAGGYNEQFF. The DNA for the CDR3 is TGTGCCAGTAGCCCACTAGGAGCGGGAGGGTACAATGAGCAGTTCTTC.

The V gene is TRBV5-1, the J gene TRBJ1-3; D is unresolved. In germline, CDR1 is SGHRS, CDR2 YFSETQ. The CDR3 runs to 18 residues. The V end lost 1 base, the J end lost 3 bases, and 20 bases lay between the germline ends. The CDR3 protein is CASSLSGLALGYGNTIYF. CDR3 DNA: TGCGCCAGCAGCTTGAGTGGGTTGGCGTTGGGCTATGGAAACACCATATATTTT.

The chain couples TRBV4-2 to TRBJ2-2; 9 bases map to TRBD1. V dropped 6 bases and J dropped 0; count of bases not matched to a gene: 2. The germline V gene encodes CDR1 LGHNA and CDR2 YNFKEQ. The CDR3 spans 15 residues. The CDR3 DNA reads as TGTGCCAGCAGTCGACAGGGGGCGAACACCGGGGAGCTGTTTTTT. Amino acids: CASSRQGANTGELFF.

The chain recombines TRBV12-5 with TRBJ2-1, with D perhaps TRBD1 (5 bases). Germline CDR1 is LGHNT and CDR2 is FRNRAP. V shed 7 bases and J shed 0 bases, with 16 bases lying between them. CDR3 length equals 16 residues. The CDR3 protein is CASADGAWSSYNEQFF. The CDR3 bases are TGTGCTAGTGCCGATGGGGCGTGGAGCTCCTACAATGAGCAGTTCTTC.

The V and J genes are TRBV6-5 and TRBJ2-7, with TRBD1 identical over 9 bases. CDR1 and CDR2 (germline): MNHEY, SVGAGI. The V gene end was trimmed by 0 bases and the J gene end by 3 bases; junction bases not matched to a gene: 6. The CDR3 loop spans 16 amino acids. CDR3 loop: CASSYSGPGQGYEQYF. CDR3 DNA: TGTGCCAGCAGTTACTCAGGTCCGGGACAGGGCTACGAGCAGTACTTC.

The chain carries TRBV2 and TRBJ2-7, with 7 bases aligning to TRBD2. The CDR3 has 13 amino acids. V lost 6 bases and J lost 4; bases outside the gene matches: 6. Germline CDR1 SNHLY, CDR2 FYNNEI. CDR3: CASRLGTTYEQYF. For the CDR3, the DNA is TGTGCCAGCAGACTCGGGACTACTTACGAGCAGTACTTC.

The V gene is TRBV27, the J gene TRBJ2-1, with D uncertain. V gave up 2 bases and J gave up 7 bases, with 9 bases separating them. The CDR3 has 13 amino acids. CDR1 and CDR2 from the germline V gene are MNHEY and SMNVEV (reference sequence). The CDR3 reads CASSLGTENEQFF. The CDR3 bases are TGTGCCAGCAGTTTAGGTACTGAAAATGAGCAGTTCTTC.

CDR3: CASSPNSPRTDYGYTF. CDR3 bases: TGCGCCAGCAGCCCCAATTCGCCCCGAACGGACTATGGCTACACCTTC. This chain joins TRBV5-1 and TRBJ1-2; D call uncertain. V was pared by 4 bases and J by 3 bases, with 19 bases between. The CDR3 loop spans 16 amino acids. Germline V CDR1 and CDR2: SGHRS, YFSETQ.

The V call is TRBV27, the J call TRBJ2-5; maybe TRBD2 (7 bases). The CDR3 length is 15 residues. The germline V gene has CDR1 MNHEY and CDR2 SMNVEV (reference sequence). V was cut by 8 bases and J by 5 bases, with 21 bases left in between. CDR3 residues: CASHRGEGLFETQYF. CDR3 in DNA: TGTGCCAGCCATAGGGGGGAGGGCCTTTTTGAGACCCAGTACTTC.

This clone has only one observation. J is TRBJ2-1 and V is TRBV4-3, with 8 bases lining up with TRBD2. The V and J ends lost 0 bases and 6 bases, in that order; junction bases with no gene match: 4. Germline V gene sequence: CDR1 LGHNA, CDR2 YSLEER. CDR3 length: 15 amino acids. CDR3 region: CASSQDPGTSNEQFF. The CDR3 bases are TGCGCCAGCAGCCAAGATCCCGGGACTAGCAATGAGCAGTTCTTC.

The V and J genes are TRBV28 and TRBJ1-3; 8 bases are shared with TRBD1. Per the germline V gene, CDR1 is MDHEN and CDR2 is SYDVKM. J lost 1 base, V lost 3 bases, and 11 bases had no gene match. The CDR3 covers 18 residues. The CDR3 loop reads CASSLTGAILRSGNTIYF. As DNA, the CDR3 is TGTGCCAGCAGTTTGACAGGGGCAATTCTTCGGTCTGGAAACACCATATATTTT.

This chain joins TRBV28 and TRBJ2-7, with TRBD1 as a possible D gene (6 bases). The ends were cut back, 5 bases at V and 3 bases at J, with 14 bases in the middle. The CDR3 spans 14 residues. Looked up from germline, CDR1 is MDHEN and CDR2 is SYDVKM. The CDR3 region is CASSRQDLDYEQYF. CDR3 sequence (DNA): TGTGCCAGCAGTCGACAGGACCTAGACTACGAGCAGTACTTC. Full variable domain (missing parts from reference TRBV28 and TRBJ2-7): DVKVTQSSRYLVKRTGEKVFLECVQDMDHENMFWYRQDPGLGLRLIYFSYDVKMKEKGDIPEGYSVSREKKERFSLILESASTNQTSMYLCASSRQDLDYEQYFGPGTRLTVT.

The chain couples TRBV6-2 or TRBV6-3 to TRBJ2-2; 8 positions agree with TRBD1. V shed 2 bases, J shed 8 bases, and the junction held 4 bases outside the gene matches. This CDR3 contains 14 residues. Germline V CDR1 and CDR2: MNHEY, SVGEGT. CDR3 nucleotides: TGTGCCAGCAGTTACGACAGGGGATCAGGGGAGCTGTTTTTT. This translates into CASSYDRGSGELFF.